A selection of T cell receptor beta chains follows, all from one sample in a study of control samples from healthy donors and cancer patients. The assay was immunoSEQ multiplex PCR, and TCRdb's table has in-frame clones only and misses some. This table holds 95,000 to 150,000 clones, 87% found once. Sequencing was done on a sample of blood. These receptors all come from a man aged 55 to 70 in good health. Both conserved end residues are part of each CDR3. The order of the fields is clone size, J gene, D gene, V gene, CDR3 protein, CDR3 DNA. A D gene is named only where the DNA matches it firmly. Size is omitted from some rows. Given values are once, few, many or a class for expanded clones.

clone_size: NA; j_call: TRBJ2-6; d_call: TRBD1; v_call: TRBV18; cdr3_aa: CASSRQGTGGESGANVLTF; cdr3_nt: TGTGCCAGCTCACGACAGGGGACAGGGGGCGAGTCTGGGGCCAACGTCCTGACTTTC
clone_size: NA; j_call: TRBJ2-1; d_call: NA; v_call: TRBV28; cdr3_aa: CASSPEGDSYNEQFF; cdr3_nt: TGTGCCAGCAGTCCCGAGGGGGACTCCTACAATGAGCAGTTCTTC
clone_size: NA; j_call: TRBJ1-1; d_call: TRBD1; v_call: TRBV28; cdr3_aa: CASSFTLGTGDLNTEAFF; cdr3_nt: TGTGCCAGCAGTTTTACTTTAGGGACAGGGGATTTGAACACTGAAGCTTTCTTT
clone_size: NA; j_call: TRBJ2-7; d_call: NA; v_call: TRBV5-1; cdr3_aa: CASLDSSKPYEQYF; cdr3_nt: TGCGCCAGTTTGGACTCCTCCAAACCCTACGAGCAGTACTTC
clone_size: NA; j_call: TRBJ2-7; d_call: NA; v_call: TRBV20-1; cdr3_aa: CSARDRREQYF; cdr3_nt: TGCAGTGCTAGAGATAGGAGGGAGCAGTACTTC
clone_size: NA; j_call: TRBJ2-7; d_call: TRBD1; v_call: TRBV6-6; cdr3_aa: CASRPGTGTYEQYF; cdr3_nt: TGTGCCAGCAGACCCGGGACAGGGACCTACGAGCAGTACTTC
clone_size: NA; j_call: TRBJ1-5; d_call: NA; v_call: TRBV28; cdr3_aa: CASGGNNQPQHF; cdr3_nt: TGTGCCAGCGGGGGAAATAATCAGCCCCAGCATTTT
clone_size: once; j_call: TRBJ1-1; d_call: TRBD1; v_call: TRBV11-2; cdr3_aa: CASSLGQTGFKAFF; cdr3_nt: TGTGCCAGCAGCTTAGGGCAGACAGGGTTCAAAGCTTTCTTT
clone_size: once; j_call: TRBJ1-4; d_call: TRBD1; v_call: TRBV19; cdr3_aa: CASSIGQGALFF; cdr3_nt: TGTGCCAGTAGTATCGGACAGGGCGCCCTGTTTTTT
clone_size: NA; j_call: TRBJ1-2; d_call: TRBD1; v_call: TRBV25-1; cdr3_aa: CASSTDRDGYGYTF; cdr3_nt: TGTGCCAGCAGTACCGACAGGGATGGCTATGGCTACACCTTC
clone_size: NA; j_call: TRBJ2-1; d_call: NA; v_call: TRBV19; cdr3_aa: CASSIRLGEGEQFF; cdr3_nt: TGTGCCAGTAGTATCCGACTAGGGGAAGGTGAGCAGTTCTTC
clone_size: NA; j_call: TRBJ2-3; d_call: TRBD1; v_call: TRBV19; cdr3_aa: CASSGDRGGAQYF; cdr3_nt: TGTGCCAGTAGTGGGGACAGGGGAGGTGCGCAGTATTTT
clone_size: NA; j_call: TRBJ2-3; d_call: TRBD2; v_call: TRBV5-1; cdr3_aa: CASSLRLAGPTDTQYF; cdr3_nt: TGCGCCAGCAGCCTCCGACTAGCGGGTCCCACAGATACGCAGTATTTT
clone_size: NA; j_call: TRBJ2-1; d_call: TRBD2; v_call: TRBV7-2; cdr3_aa: CASRAGGRYNEQFF; cdr3_nt: TGTGCCAGCCGAGCGGGGGGGCGCTACAATGAGCAGTTCTTC
clone_size: once; j_call: TRBJ2-2; d_call: TRBD2; v_call: TRBV5-6; cdr3_aa: CASSYGTTNTGELFF; cdr3_nt: TGTGCCAGCAGCTACGGGACTACGAACACCGGGGAGCTGTTTTTT
clone_size: few; j_call: TRBJ2-1; d_call: NA; v_call: TRBV19; cdr3_aa: CASSINSYNEQFF; cdr3_nt: TGTGCCAGTAGTATAAACAGCTACAATGAGCAGTTCTTC
clone_size: NA; j_call: TRBJ2-6; d_call: TRBD2; v_call: TRBV4-1; cdr3_aa: CASSQGAGGAAGSGANVLTF; cdr3_nt: TGCGCCAGCAGCCAGGGGGCGGGGGGCGCCGCCGGCTCTGGGGCCAACGTCCTGACTTTC
clone_size: few; j_call: TRBJ1-1; d_call: NA; v_call: TRBV28; cdr3_aa: CASSQGFNTEAFF; cdr3_nt: TGTGCCAGCTCCCAAGGCTTTAACACTGAAGCTTTCTTT
clone_size: NA; j_call: TRBJ2-1; d_call: NA; v_call: TRBV13; cdr3_aa: CASSLGINEQFF; cdr3_nt: TGTGCCAGCAGCTTAGGAATCAATGAGCAGTTCTTC
clone_size: NA; j_call: TRBJ1-3; d_call: NA; v_call: TRBV3-1/TRBV3-2; cdr3_aa: CASSQTNSGNTIYF; cdr3_nt: TGTGCCAGCAGCCAAACAAACTCTGGAAACACCATATATTTT
clone_size: NA; j_call: TRBJ2-7; d_call: NA; v_call: TRBV14; cdr3_aa: CASSRGLASSYEQYF; cdr3_nt: TGTGCCAGCAGTCGAGGACTCGCCTCCTCCTACGAGCAGTACTTC
clone_size: NA; j_call: TRBJ1-5; d_call: TRBD1; v_call: TRBV19; cdr3_aa: CASSFGTGGNQPQHF; cdr3_nt: TGTGCCAGTAGTTTCGGGACAGGGGGCAATCAGCCCCAGCATTTT
clone_size: NA; j_call: TRBJ2-7; d_call: NA; v_call: TRBV10-3; cdr3_aa: CAINPGVASYEQYF; cdr3_nt: TGTGCCATCAACCCAGGGGTAGCCTCCTACGAGCAGTACTTC
clone_size: once; j_call: TRBJ2-5; d_call: NA; v_call: TRBV6-5; cdr3_aa: CASSYFPGGRETQYF; cdr3_nt: TGTGCCAGCAGTTACTTTCCCGGGGGGCGGGAGACCCAGTACTTC
clone_size: NA; j_call: TRBJ1-2; d_call: NA; v_call: TRBV28; cdr3_aa: CASNSIGREYYGYTF; cdr3_nt: TGTGCCAGCAATTCCATTGGCCGAGAGTACTATGGCTACACCTTC
clone_size: NA; j_call: TRBJ2-1; d_call: TRBD1; v_call: TRBV28; cdr3_aa: CASSPSGTGLNEQFF; cdr3_nt: TGTGCCAGCTCCCCATCCGGGACAGGCTTAAATGAGCAGTTCTTC
clone_size: NA; j_call: TRBJ2-7; d_call: NA; v_call: TRBV28; cdr3_aa: CASSLSGVDIYEQYF; cdr3_nt: TGTGCCAGCAGTTTATCAGGGGTGGACATCTACGAGCAGTACTTC
clone_size: once; j_call: TRBJ1-2; d_call: TRBD1; v_call: TRBV5-8; cdr3_aa: CASSLAASPGGGIGYTF; cdr3_nt: TGTGCCAGCAGCTTGGCCGCCTCCCCAGGGGGGGGAATTGGCTACACCTTC
clone_size: few; j_call: TRBJ1-4; d_call: TRBD1; v_call: TRBV7-2; cdr3_aa: CASSLVGGADEKLFF; cdr3_nt: TGTGCCAGCAGCTTAGTAGGGGGCGCCGATGAAAAACTGTTTTTT
clone_size: NA; j_call: TRBJ1-1; d_call: NA; v_call: TRBV7-2; cdr3_aa: CASTLAPSGRNTEAFF; cdr3_nt: TGTGCCAGCACCTTAGCCCCTTCGGGGCGGAACACTGAAGCTTTCTTT
clone_size: NA; j_call: TRBJ2-7; d_call: NA; v_call: TRBV5-8; cdr3_aa: CASGNPLELSYEQYF; cdr3_nt: TGTGCCAGCGGCAACCCGTTGGAGCTCTCCTACGAGCAGTACTTC
clone_size: NA; j_call: TRBJ1-5; d_call: TRBD1; v_call: TRBV3-1/TRBV3-2; cdr3_aa: CASSQEQGDQPQHF; cdr3_nt: TGTGCCAGCAGCCAAGAACAGGGGGATCAGCCCCAGCATTTT
clone_size: NA; j_call: TRBJ2-7; d_call: NA; v_call: TRBV3-1/TRBV3-2; cdr3_aa: CASSQYSSYEQYF; cdr3_nt: TGTGCCAGCAGCCAGTACAGCTCCTACGAGCAGTACTTC
clone_size: NA; j_call: TRBJ2-1; d_call: NA; v_call: TRBV9; cdr3_aa: CASSVAGSVANEQFF; cdr3_nt: TGTGCCAGCAGCGTAGCGGGTTCTGTTGCTAATGAGCAGTTCTTC
clone_size: NA; j_call: TRBJ1-1; d_call: NA; v_call: TRBV5-1; cdr3_aa: CASSLVANTEAFF; cdr3_nt: TGCGCCAGCAGCTTGGTAGCGAACACTGAAGCTTTCTTT
clone_size: NA; j_call: TRBJ1-1; d_call: NA; v_call: TRBV2; cdr3_aa: CASSWAENTEAFF; cdr3_nt: TGTGCCAGCAGTTGGGCGGAGAACACTGAAGCTTTCTTT
clone_size: few; j_call: TRBJ2-3; d_call: TRBD1; v_call: TRBV19; cdr3_aa: CASRLDRFDTQYF; cdr3_nt: TGTGCCAGTAGGTTGGACAGGTTCGATACGCAGTATTTT
clone_size: NA; j_call: TRBJ2-1; d_call: NA; v_call: TRBV24-1; cdr3_aa: CATSDLAPGLGLYEQFF; cdr3_nt: TGTGCCACCAGTGATTTGGCGCCGGGACTGGGGCTGTATGAGCAGTTCTTC
clone_size: NA; j_call: TRBJ1-5; d_call: NA; v_call: TRBV7-9; cdr3_aa: CASSLGGIDNQPQHF; cdr3_nt: TGTGCCAGCAGCTTAGGGGGAATCGACAATCAGCCCCAGCATTTT
clone_size: NA; j_call: TRBJ2-7; d_call: NA; v_call: TRBV10-2; cdr3_aa: CASSEGGGRGDSYEQYF; cdr3_nt: TGCGCCAGCAGTGAGGGGGGAGGAAGGGGCGATTCTTACGAGCAGTACTTC
clone_size: NA; j_call: TRBJ1-2; d_call: TRBD1; v_call: TRBV5-6; cdr3_aa: CASSPTGGVYGYTF; cdr3_nt: TGTGCCAGCAGTCCCACAGGGGGCGTCTATGGCTACACCTTC
clone_size: once; j_call: TRBJ1-2; d_call: NA; v_call: TRBV10-3; cdr3_aa: CAISEGAGSNYGYTF; cdr3_nt: TGTGCCATCAGTGAAGGGGCAGGATCGAACTATGGCTACACCTTC